The rows below give T cell receptor beta chains drawn from one sample of a study of graft-versus-host responses after intestinal transplantation. Only in-frame clones appear in the TCRdb table, and some are missing; sequencing was by immunoSEQ multiplex PCR. The sample has tens of thousands of clones; roughly 92% are singletons. The material was bone marrow, obtained around 730 days after intestinal transplantation. The receptor set was obtained from a human patient who received an intestinal transplant, so some T cells may come from the graft donor. Each CDR3 is given with its conserved first and last residue. The D gene is left open where the match is weak. The size of a clone is reported for some rows only, either as once, few or many, or as a class for expanded clones.

>TRBD2|TRBV2|-|TRBJ2-3
TGTGCCAGCAGTCGCGGGACTAGCGGGGGGGGAATTAGCACAGATACGCAGTATTTT
CASSRGTSGGGISTDTQYF
>-|TRBV5-1|-|TRBJ1-5
TGCGCCAGCAGCACCGGGACGGATAGCAATCAGCCCCAGCATTTT
CASSTGTDSNQPQHF
>-|TRBV2|once|TRBJ2-1
TGTGCCAGCAGTGAAGCCTTGGGGGTATACAATGAGCAGTTCTTC
CASSEALGVYNEQFF
>-|TRBV4-1|-|TRBJ2-5
TGCGCCAGCAGCCAACAAGAGACCCAGTACTTC
CASSQQETQYF
>TRBD1|TRBV7-3|-|TRBJ2-7
TGTGCCAGCAGCTTTCTGGGACAGGGGGGCGAGCAGTACTTC
CASSFLGQGGEQYF
>TRBD1|TRBV18|-|TRBJ1-2
TGTGCCAGCTCACCCGACCCCGACAGGGTTTATGGCTACACCTTC
CASSPDPDRVYGYTF
>TRBD1|TRBV5-4|-|TRBJ2-5
TGTGCCAGCAGCTTTCAACAGGGGAGAGAGACCCAGTACTTC
CASSFQQGRETQYF
>TRBD2|TRBV9|once|TRBJ2-2
TGTGCCAGCAGCGTAGGCGGCGGGGGCACCGGGGAGCTGTTTTTT
CASSVGGGGTGELFF
>-|TRBV6-6|-|TRBJ1-1
TGTGCCAGCAGTTACTCAGGAGGCACTGAAGCTTTCTTT
CASSYSGGTEAFF
>-|TRBV5-1|-|TRBJ1-2
TGCGCCAGCAGCTTAGACGGGGGGGCGGACTATGGCTACACCTTC
CASSLDGGADYGYTF
>-|TRBV9|-|TRBJ1-2
TGTGCCAGCAGCGGAGGGGTGCGCTATGGCTACACCTTC
CASSGGVRYGYTF
>-|TRBV7-9|few|TRBJ1-5
TGTGCCAGCAGCAAGATAAATCAGCCCCAGCATTTT
CASSKINQPQHF
>-|TRBV23-1|-|TRBJ1-5
TGCGCCAGCAGTCAATCCAGGGCCAATCAGCCCCAGCATTTT
CASSQSRANQPQHF
>-|TRBV7-9|once|TRBJ2-6
TGTGCCAGCAGCTTAGCGGGTTCTACTGGGGCCAACGTCCTGACTTTC
CASSLAGSTGANVLTF
>TRBD2|TRBV28|-|TRBJ2-7
TGTGCCAGCAGTTACCGCACTAGCGGGAGCTTTGTCTACGAGCAGTACTTC
CASSYRTSGSFVYEQYF
>TRBD2|TRBV30|-|TRBJ2-7
TGTGCCTTAACGGCGGGAGTAGCCTACGAGCAGTACTTC
CALTAGVAYEQYF
>-|TRBV4-1|-|TRBJ2-5
TGCGCCAGCAGCCAAATCCAACGGGCAGTCGACCCCGCAGAGACCCAGTACTTC
CASSQIQRAVDPAETQYF
>-|TRBV7-3|-|TRBJ2-1
TGTGCCAGCAGCCCCGACAGCTCCTACAATGAGCAGTTCTTC
CASSPDSSYNEQFF
>-|TRBV19|-|TRBJ1-2
TGTGCCAGTAGCCCAGCCATAGACTATGGCTACACCTTC
CASSPAIDYGYTF
>-|TRBV7-9|few|TRBJ1-2
TGTGCCAGCAGCTCAGTTGACGGGTTCGGCACCTTC
CASSSVDGFGTF
>-|TRBV5-6|-|TRBJ2-3
TGTGCCAGCAGCTTTGAGGGCGGGGGCTCAACAGATACGCAGTATTTT
CASSFEGGGSTDTQYF
>-|TRBV4-1|-|TRBJ1-6
TGCGCCAGCAGCCAAGTAGCCAATTCACCCCTCCACTTT
CASSQVANSPLHF
>-|TRBV12-2|-|TRBJ1-2
TGTGCCAGCAGCGGTAACACCTACTATGGCTACACCTTC
CASSGNTYYGYTF
>-|TRBV6-5|-|TRBJ1-2
TGTGCCAGCAGGAACACGGCCAGGGTATCTGGCTACACCTTC
CASRNTARVSGYTF
>-|TRBV5-4|once|TRBJ2-7
TGTGCCAGCAGCACCTCCTCCTACGAGCAGTACTTC
CASSTSSYEQYF
>-|TRBV5-4|-|TRBJ1-1
TGTGCCAGCAGCTTGGACAGGAGCCTTGAAGCTTTCTTT
CASSLDRSLEAFF
>TRBD1|TRBV6-1|-|TRBJ1-1
TGTGCCATCAGTGAGTCGACAGGGGCGGCAGCTGAAGCTTTCTTT
CAISESTGAAAEAFF
>-|TRBV9|-|TRBJ2-1
TGTGCCAGCAGCGCCGCTTGGAGGTCTGAGCAGTTCTTC
CASSAAWRSEQFF
>TRBD2|TRBV7-6|-|TRBJ2-3
TGTGCCAGCAGCTCGTCTAGCGGAGAATCAGATACGCAGTATTTT
CASSSSSGESDTQYF
>TRBD1|TRBV7-9|-|TRBJ1-2
TGTGCCAGCAGCAGACAGGGCGGAGGAGGTGGCTACACCTTC
CASSRQGGGGGYTF
>-|TRBV4-1|-|TRBJ2-1
TGCGCCAGCAGCCAAGGCAGGGGAAATGAGCAGTTCTTC
CASSQGRGNEQFF
>-|TRBV15|few|TRBJ1-2
TGTGCCACCAGCAGAGATGGAGGCTCGAGGTATGGCTACACCTTC
CATSRDGGSRYGYTF
>-|TRBV6-5|once|TRBJ1-4
TGTGCCAGCAGTTACCCGGGGGCGGATGAAAAACTGTTTTTT
CASSYPGADEKLFF
>TRBD2|TRBV28|once|TRBJ2-7
TGTGCCAGCAGTTTCTTAGCGGGAGGCATCTACGAGCAGTACTTC
CASSFLAGGIYEQYF
>-|TRBV30|-|TRBJ2-1
TGTGCCCTAAACTCCCAGAGTACCCACAATGAGCAGTTCTTC
CALNSQSTHNEQFF
>-|TRBV7-3|-|TRBJ2-2
TGTGCCAGCAGCCTACTGGCCGGGGAGCTGTTTTTT
CASSLLAGELFF
>-|TRBV2|-|TRBJ2-1
TGTGCCAGCAGTCCGGGCGGAGAGCAGTTCTTC
CASSPGGEQFF
>-|TRBV6-5|-|TRBJ2-3
TGTGCCAGCAGTTTCATTTGGGGCGGAGATACGCAGTATTTT
CASSFIWGGDTQYF
>-|TRBV27|-|TRBJ1-4
TGTGCCAGCAGTTTCGGCCAGGGAGAAAAACTGTTTTTT
CASSFGQGEKLFF
>-|TRBV5-5|once|TRBJ1-2
TGTGCCAGCAGCCAAGAGGATTGGGGACCAGGGTATGGCTACACCTTC
CASSQEDWGPGYGYTF
>-|TRBV25-1|-|TRBJ1-2
TGTGCCAGCAGAATGGGGGACTCCTATGGCTACACCTTC
CASRMGDSYGYTF
>-|TRBV2|-|TRBJ1-2
TGTGCCAGCACCGACGGGGTACTAGACTATGGCTACACCTTC
CASTDGVLDYGYTF
>TRBD1|TRBV7-2|once|TRBJ2-5
TGTGCCAGCAGCCCTGACAGGGTGGGCGTTCGGACCCAGTACTTC
CASSPDRVGVRTQYF
>-|TRBV5-6|-|TRBJ2-3
TGTGCCAGCAGCTACTATAGGGAGGGCACAGATACGCAGTATTTT
CASSYYREGTDTQYF
>-|TRBV11-1|-|TRBJ2-7
TGTGCCAGCAGCTTAGGGCCGGGACGGGACGAGCAGTACTTC
CASSLGPGRDEQYF
>-|TRBV12-5|-|TRBJ1-5
TGTGCTAGTGGTTTCTCCCTGGGGGGAAACAATCAGCCCCAGCATTTT
CASGFSLGGNNQPQHF
>-|TRBV5-1|-|TRBJ2-6
TGCGCCAGCAGCTTCAGGGTCGGCTCTGGGGCCAACGTCCTGACTTTC
CASSFRVGSGANVLTF
>-|TRBV2|-|TRBJ2-5
TGTGCCAGCAGTGAGAAAACGATGTACCAAGAGACCCAGTACTTC
CASSEKTMYQETQYF
>-|TRBV7-9|-|TRBJ1-1
TGTGCCAGCAGCTTAGCGTTGGGTTCCGGTCCTGAAGCTTTCTTT
CASSLALGSGPEAFF
>TRBD1|TRBV15|-|TRBJ2-7
TGTGCCACCAGCAGAGATGTCGGGACAGTCTACGAGCAGTACTTC
CATSRDVGTVYEQYF
>-|TRBV6-1|-|TRBJ2-3
TGTGCCAGCAGCTTTAGCGCCTACACAGATACGCAGTATTTT
CASSFSAYTDTQYF
>-|TRBV27|-|TRBJ1-2
TGTGCCAGCAGGGGTAAGGGAGGCTACACCTTC
CASRGKGGYTF
>-|TRBV11-3|once|TRBJ2-3
TGTGCCAGCAGCTTAGGGTTGGTCCCCGATACGCAGTATTTT
CASSLGLVPDTQYF
>TRBD1|TRBV2|-|TRBJ2-2
TGTGCCAGCAGTGCCAGGGGGCTGACCGGGGAGCTGTTTTTT
CASSARGLTGELFF